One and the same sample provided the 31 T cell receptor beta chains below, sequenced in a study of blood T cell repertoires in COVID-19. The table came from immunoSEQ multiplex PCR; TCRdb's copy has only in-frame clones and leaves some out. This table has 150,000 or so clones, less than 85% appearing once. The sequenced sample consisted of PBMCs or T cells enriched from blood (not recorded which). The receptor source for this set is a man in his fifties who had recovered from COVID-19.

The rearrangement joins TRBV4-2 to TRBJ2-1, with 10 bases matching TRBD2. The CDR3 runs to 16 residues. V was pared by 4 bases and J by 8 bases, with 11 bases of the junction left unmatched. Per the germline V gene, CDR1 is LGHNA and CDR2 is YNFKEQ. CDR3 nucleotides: TGTGCCAGCAGCCCTAAGGCAGCGGGGGGGCCCTATGAGCAGTTCTTC. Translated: CASSPKAAGGPYEQFF.

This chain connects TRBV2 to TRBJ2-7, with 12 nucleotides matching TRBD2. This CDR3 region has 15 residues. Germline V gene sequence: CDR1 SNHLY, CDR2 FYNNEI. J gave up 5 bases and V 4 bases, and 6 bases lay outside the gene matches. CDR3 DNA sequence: TGTGCCAGCAGTGCGGCTAGCGGGGGGGCCCACGAGCAGTACTTC. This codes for CASSAASGGAHEQYF.

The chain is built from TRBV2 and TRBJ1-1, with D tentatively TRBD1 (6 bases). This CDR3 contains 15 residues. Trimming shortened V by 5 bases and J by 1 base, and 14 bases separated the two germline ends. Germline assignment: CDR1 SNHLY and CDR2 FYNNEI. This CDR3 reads CASSPRGGGNTEAFF. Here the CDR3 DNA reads TGTGCCAGCAGTCCGAGGGGAGGGGGGAACACTGAAGCTTTCTTT.

The CDR3 coding sequence is TGTGCCAGCAGTGCCCCCATTCGACAGACCTCCACTGAAGCTTTCTTT. This codes for CASSAPIRQTSTEAFF. The V call is TRBV2, the J call TRBJ1-1, with D tentatively TRBD1 (5 bases). Germline V gives CDR1 SNHLY, CDR2 FYNNEI. Trimming pared 4 bases from V and 4 bases from J, leaving 19 bases between. The CDR3 is 16 residues long.

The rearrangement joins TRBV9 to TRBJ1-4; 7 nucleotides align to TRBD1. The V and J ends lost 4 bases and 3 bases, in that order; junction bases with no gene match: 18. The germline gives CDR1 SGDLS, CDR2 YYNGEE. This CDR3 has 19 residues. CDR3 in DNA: TGTGCCAGCAGCCCCTTTTTAGGGGCAGGGGGGTCGGCTAATGAAAAACTGTTTTTT. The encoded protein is CASSPFLGAGGSANEKLFF.

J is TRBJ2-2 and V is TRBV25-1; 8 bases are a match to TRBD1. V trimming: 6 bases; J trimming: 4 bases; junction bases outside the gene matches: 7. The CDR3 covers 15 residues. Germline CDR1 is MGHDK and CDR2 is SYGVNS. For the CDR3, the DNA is TGTGCCAGCAGGACAGGGGAGAGAGTCACCGGGGAGCTGTTTTTT. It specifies CASRTGERVTGELFF.

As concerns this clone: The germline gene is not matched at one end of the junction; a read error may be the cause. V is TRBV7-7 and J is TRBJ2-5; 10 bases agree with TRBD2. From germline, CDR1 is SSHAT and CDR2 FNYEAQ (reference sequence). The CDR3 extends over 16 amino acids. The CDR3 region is CASSPQGSSGGETQYF. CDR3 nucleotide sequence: TGTGCTAGCAGCCCTCAAGGGTCTAGCGGGGGAGAGACCCAGTACTTC.

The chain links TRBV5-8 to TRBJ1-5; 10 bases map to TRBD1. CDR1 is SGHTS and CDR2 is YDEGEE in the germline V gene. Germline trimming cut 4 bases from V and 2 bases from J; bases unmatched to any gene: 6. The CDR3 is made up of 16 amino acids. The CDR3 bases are TGTGCCAGCAGCATATGGACAGGGGGTGGCAATCAGCCCCAGCATTTT. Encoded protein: CASSIWTGGGNQPQHF.

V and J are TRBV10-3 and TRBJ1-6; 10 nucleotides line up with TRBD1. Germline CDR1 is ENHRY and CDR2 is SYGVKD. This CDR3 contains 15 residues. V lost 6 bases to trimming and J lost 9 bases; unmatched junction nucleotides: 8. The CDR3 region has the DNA TGTGCCATCAGGGAGCAAGACAGGGGGCTTTCACCCCTCCACTTT. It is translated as CAIREQDRGLSPLHF.

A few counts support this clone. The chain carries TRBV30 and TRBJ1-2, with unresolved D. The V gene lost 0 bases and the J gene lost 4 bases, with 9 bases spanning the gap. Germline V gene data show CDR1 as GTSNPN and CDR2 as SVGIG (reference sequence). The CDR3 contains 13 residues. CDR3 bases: TGTGCCTGGAGTGTGTTCCGCGGCTATGGCTACACCTTC. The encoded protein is CAWSVFRGYGYTF.

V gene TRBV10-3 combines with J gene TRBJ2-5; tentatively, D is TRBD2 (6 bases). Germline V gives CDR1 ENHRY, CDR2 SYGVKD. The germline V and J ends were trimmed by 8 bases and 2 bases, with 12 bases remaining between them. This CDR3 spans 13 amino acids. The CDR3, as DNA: TGTGCCATCCGAGCGGGCCCGCAAGAGACCCAGTACTTC. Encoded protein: CAIRAGPQETQYF.

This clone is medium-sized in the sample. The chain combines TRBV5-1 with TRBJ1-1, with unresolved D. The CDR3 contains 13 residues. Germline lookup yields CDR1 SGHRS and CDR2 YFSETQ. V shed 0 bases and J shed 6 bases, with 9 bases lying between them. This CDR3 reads CASSLEGGSEAFF. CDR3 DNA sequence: TGCGCCAGCAGCTTGGAGGGAGGCTCTGAAGCTTTCTTT.

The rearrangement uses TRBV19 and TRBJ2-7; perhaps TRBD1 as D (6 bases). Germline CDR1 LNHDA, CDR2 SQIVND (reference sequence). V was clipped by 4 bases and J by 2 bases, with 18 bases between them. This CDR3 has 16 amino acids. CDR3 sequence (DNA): TGTGCCAGTAGTACACCCCGCCAGGGGTCCCCCTACGAGCAGTACTTC. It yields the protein CASSTPRQGSPYEQYF.

The CDR3 DNA reads as TGTGCCAGCAGCTCCGCGTTTTCGTCAACCTTTAGCAATCAGCCCCAGCATTTT. It is translated as CASSSAFSSTFSNQPQHF. The chain carries TRBV7-8 and TRBJ1-5, with unresolved D. CDR1 and CDR2 from the germline V gene are SGHVS and FQNEAQ. Trimming shortened V by 4 bases and J by 0 bases, and 19 bases separated the two germline ends. The CDR3 consists of 18 residues.

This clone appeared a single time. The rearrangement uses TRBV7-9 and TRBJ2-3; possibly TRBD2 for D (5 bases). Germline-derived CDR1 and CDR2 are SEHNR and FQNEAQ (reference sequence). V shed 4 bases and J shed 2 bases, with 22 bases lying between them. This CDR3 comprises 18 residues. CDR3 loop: CASSSLPKILEVTDTQYF. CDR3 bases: TGTGCCAGCAGCTCCTTACCGAAGATACTAGAGGTCACAGATACGCAGTATTTT.

CDR3 amino acids: CASSLREVDTQYF. The CDR3 DNA reads TGCGCCAGCAGCTTAAGGGAGGTGGATACGCAGTATTTT. This sequence joins TRBV5-1 and TRBJ2-3; maybe TRBD2 (6 bases). The CDR3 runs to 13 residues. CDR1 and CDR2 from the germline V gene are SGHRS and YFSETQ. V gave up 2 bases and J gave up 6 bases, with 10 bases separating them.

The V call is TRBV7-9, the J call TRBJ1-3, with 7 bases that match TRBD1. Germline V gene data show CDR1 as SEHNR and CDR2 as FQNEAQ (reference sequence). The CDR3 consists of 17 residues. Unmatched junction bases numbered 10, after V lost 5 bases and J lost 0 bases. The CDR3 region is CASSPGQAGHSGNTIYF. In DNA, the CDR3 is TGTGCCAGCAGCCCAGGACAGGCCGGTCACTCTGGAAACACCATATATTTT.

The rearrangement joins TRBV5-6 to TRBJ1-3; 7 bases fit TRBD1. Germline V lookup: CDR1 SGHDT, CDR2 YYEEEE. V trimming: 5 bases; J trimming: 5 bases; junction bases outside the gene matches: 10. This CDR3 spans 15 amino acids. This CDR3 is CASSSSDRDRNTIYF. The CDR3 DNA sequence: TGTGCCAGCAGTTCAAGCGACAGGGACAGAAACACCATATATTTT.

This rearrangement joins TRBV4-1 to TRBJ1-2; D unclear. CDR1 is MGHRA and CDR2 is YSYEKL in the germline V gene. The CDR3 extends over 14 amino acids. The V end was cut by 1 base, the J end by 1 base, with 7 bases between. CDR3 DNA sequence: TGCGCCAGCAGCCAAGGCGCGGATAACTATGGCTACACCTTC. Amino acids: CASSQGADNYGYTF.

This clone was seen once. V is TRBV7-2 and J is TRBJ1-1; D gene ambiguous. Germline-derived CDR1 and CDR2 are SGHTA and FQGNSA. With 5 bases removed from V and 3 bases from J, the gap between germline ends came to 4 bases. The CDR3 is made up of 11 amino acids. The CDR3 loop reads CASSTHTEAFF. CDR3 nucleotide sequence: TGTGCCAGCAGCACACACACTGAAGCTTTCTTT. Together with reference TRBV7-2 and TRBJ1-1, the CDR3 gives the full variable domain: GAGVSQSPSNKVTEKGKDVELRCDPISGHTALYWYRQSLGQGLEFLIYFQGNSAPDKSGLPSDRFSAERTGGSVSTLTIQRTQQEDSAVYLCASSTHTEAFFGQGTRLTVV.

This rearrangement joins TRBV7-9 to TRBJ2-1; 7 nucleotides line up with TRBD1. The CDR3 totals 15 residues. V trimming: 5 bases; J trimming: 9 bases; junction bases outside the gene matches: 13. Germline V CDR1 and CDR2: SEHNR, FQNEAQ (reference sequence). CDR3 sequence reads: CASSQPGQYGSEQFF. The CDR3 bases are TGTGCCAGCAGCCAGCCGGGACAGTACGGTTCTGAGCAGTTCTTC.

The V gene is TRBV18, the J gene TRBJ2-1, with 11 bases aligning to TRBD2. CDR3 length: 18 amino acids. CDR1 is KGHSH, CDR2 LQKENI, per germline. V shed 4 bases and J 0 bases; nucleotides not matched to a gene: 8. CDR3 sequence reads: CASSRALAGVSSYNEQFF. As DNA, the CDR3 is TGTGCCAGCTCACGAGCACTAGCGGGGGTAAGCTCCTACAATGAGCAGTTCTTC.

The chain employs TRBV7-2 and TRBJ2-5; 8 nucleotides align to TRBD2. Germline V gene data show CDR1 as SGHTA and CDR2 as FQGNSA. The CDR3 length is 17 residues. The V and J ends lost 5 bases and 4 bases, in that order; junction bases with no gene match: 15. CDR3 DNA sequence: TGTGCCAGCAGCCCTACTTTAGCTGGACGGGGGGGAGAGACCCAGTACTTC. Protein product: CASSPTLAGRGGETQYF. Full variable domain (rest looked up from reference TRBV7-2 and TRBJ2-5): GAGVSQSPSNKVTEKGKDVELRCDPISGHTALYWYRQSLGQGLEFLIYFQGNSAPDKSGLPSDRFSAERTGGSVSTLTIQRTQQEDSAVYLCASSPTLAGRGGETQYFGPGTRLLVL.

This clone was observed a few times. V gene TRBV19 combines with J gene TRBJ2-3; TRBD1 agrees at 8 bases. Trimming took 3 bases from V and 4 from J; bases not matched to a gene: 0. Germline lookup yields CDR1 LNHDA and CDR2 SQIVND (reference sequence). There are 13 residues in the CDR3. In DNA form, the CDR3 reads TGTGCCAGTAGTATGGGACAGGCAGATACGCAGTATTTT. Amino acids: CASSMGQADTQYF.

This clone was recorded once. CDR3 amino acids: CASRGTGRDTEAFF. CDR3 nucleotide sequence: TGTGCCAGCAGGGGGACAGGGCGGGACACTGAAGCTTTCTTT. The J gene is TRBJ1-1, the V gene TRBV27, with 9 nucleotides matching TRBD1. Germline loops: CDR1 MNHEY, CDR2 SMNVEV (reference sequence). The junction had 5 bases not matched to a gene; V was cut back by 6 bases and J by 3 bases. CDR3 size: 14 residues.

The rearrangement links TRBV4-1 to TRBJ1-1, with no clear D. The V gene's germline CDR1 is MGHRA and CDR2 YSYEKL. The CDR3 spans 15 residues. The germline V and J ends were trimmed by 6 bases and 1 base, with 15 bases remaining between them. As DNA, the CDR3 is TGCGCCAGCAGTCCCTTCTCGACACCGAACACTGAAGCTTTCTTT. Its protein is CASSPFSTPNTEAFF.

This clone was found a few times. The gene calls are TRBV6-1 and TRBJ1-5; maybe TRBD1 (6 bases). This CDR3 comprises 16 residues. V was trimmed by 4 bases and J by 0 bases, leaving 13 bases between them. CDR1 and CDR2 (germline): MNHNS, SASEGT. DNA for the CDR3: TGTGCCAGCAGTGCGTATAACAGGGCTAGCAATCAGCCCCAGCATTTT. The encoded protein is CASSAYNRASNQPQHF.

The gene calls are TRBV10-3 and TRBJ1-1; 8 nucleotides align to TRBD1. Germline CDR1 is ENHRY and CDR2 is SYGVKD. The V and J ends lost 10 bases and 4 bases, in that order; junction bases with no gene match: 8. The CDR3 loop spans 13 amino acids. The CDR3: CASSTGEVTEAFF. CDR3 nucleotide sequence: TGTGCCAGTTCGACAGGGGAGGTCACTGAAGCTTTCTTT.

DNA for the CDR3: TGTGCCAGCAGCGTAAGGAACAGCCCCACTGAAGCTTTCTTT. Its translation is CASSVRNSPTEAFF. This chain uses TRBV9 with TRBJ1-1; no reliable D call. The CDR3 extends over 14 amino acids. CDR1 is SGDLS and CDR2 is YYNGEE in the germline V gene. The germline V and J ends were trimmed by 1 base and 4 bases, with 11 bases remaining between them.

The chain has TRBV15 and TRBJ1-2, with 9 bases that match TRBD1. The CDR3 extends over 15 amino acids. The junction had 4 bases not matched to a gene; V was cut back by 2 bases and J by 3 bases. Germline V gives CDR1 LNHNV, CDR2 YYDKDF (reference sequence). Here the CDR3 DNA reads TGTGCCACCAGCAGACGGGACAGGGACCACTATGGCTACACCTTC. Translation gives CATSRRDRDHYGYTF.

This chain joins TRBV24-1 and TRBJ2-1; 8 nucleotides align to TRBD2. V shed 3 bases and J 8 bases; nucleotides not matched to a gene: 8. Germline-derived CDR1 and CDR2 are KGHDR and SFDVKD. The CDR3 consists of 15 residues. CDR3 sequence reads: CATSDPSAGEDEQFF. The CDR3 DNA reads TGTGCCACCAGTGATCCCTCAGCGGGGGAGGATGAGCAGTTCTTC.